What follows are 14 T cell receptor beta chains derived from one specimen sequenced in a study of T cell responses to AZD1222 COVID-19 vaccine. Using immunoSEQ multiplex PCR, the repertoire was profiled, and TCRdb retains in-frame clones only, with some absent. The sample lists 100,000 or so clones; 70% to 90% were seen once. Sequenced here: peripheral blood, sampled on day 0 of AZD1222 vaccination. These receptors originate from an adult in good health.

This clone was detected a few times. The chain uses TRBV11-3 and TRBJ2-1; perhaps TRBD2 as D (5 bases). Trimming shortened V by 5 bases and J by 2 bases, and 10 bases separated the two germline ends. CDR3 length equals 14 residues. Germline V gene data show CDR1 as SGHNT and CDR2 as YENEEA. The CDR3 spells CASSGRLTYNEQFF. The CDR3 nucleotides are TGTGCCAGCAGCGGGCGACTAACCTACAATGAGCAGTTCTTC.

The V call is TRBV7-8, the J call TRBJ2-5; the D gene is possibly TRBD1 (6 bases). Trimming removed 5 bases at V and 0 bases at J, with 13 bases between. The germline V gene encodes CDR1 SGHVS and CDR2 FQNEAQ. The CDR3 covers 15 residues. The CDR3 here is CASSPGAHYQETQYF. The CDR3 DNA sequence: TGTGCCAGCAGCCCAGGGGCACACTACCAAGAGACCCAGTACTTC.

This chain connects TRBV11-2 to TRBJ2-1; the D gene could be TRBD1 or TRBD2 (5 bases each). V was trimmed by 0 bases and J by 3 bases, leaving 12 bases between them. This CDR3 is 16 amino acids long. CDR1 is SGHAT, CDR2 FQNNGV, per germline. The CDR3 spells CASSLDRGPIYNEQFF. Written as DNA, the CDR3 is TGTGCCAGCAGCTTAGACCGGGGCCCCATCTACAATGAGCAGTTCTTC.

The chain is built from TRBV4-1 and TRBJ2-1; 10 nucleotides line up with TRBD2. After removal of 0 bases from V and 7 bases from J, the junction contained 6 bases not matched to a gene. Germline V lookup: CDR1 MGHRA, CDR2 YSYEKL. CDR3 length equals 16 residues. The CDR3 spells CASSQEKRGGRNEQFF. The CDR3 nucleotides are TGCGCCAGCAGCCAAGAGAAGCGGGGGGGCAGGAATGAGCAGTTCTTC.

This clone appeared once. J is TRBJ1-3 and V is TRBV27; D is undetermined. Germline CDR1 is MNHEY and CDR2 is SMNVEV (reference sequence). CDR3 length: 14 amino acids. V was clipped by 2 bases and J by 0 bases, with 5 bases between them. This CDR3 is CASSLKSSGNTIYF. Written as DNA, the CDR3 is TGTGCCAGCAGTTTAAAGAGCTCTGGAAACACCATATATTTT.

This rearrangement joins TRBV9 to TRBJ2-1, with D uncertain. The CDR3 runs 14 residues. Germline V gives CDR1 SGDLS, CDR2 YYNGEE. Trimming took off 3 bases at V and 7 bases at J, with 14 bases between the two ends. The CDR3 nucleotides read TGTGCCAGCAGCGGTCCGACAAGGAGAAATGAGCAGTTCTTC. Its translation: CASSGPTRRNEQFF.

The chain combines TRBV4-1 with TRBJ1-1, with TRBD1 matching 7 bases. The germline gives CDR1 MGHRA, CDR2 YSYEKL. J was trimmed by 7 bases and V by 0 bases; bases with no gene match: 2. There are 13 residues in the CDR3. Here the CDR3 reads CASSQDRGSEAFF. DNA for the CDR3: TGCGCCAGCAGCCAAGACAGGGGGAGTGAAGCTTTCTTT.

The chain couples TRBV7-9 to TRBJ2-7; D is ambiguous. Germline V lookup: CDR1 SEHNR, CDR2 FQNEAQ (reference sequence). Trimming shortened V by 3 bases and J by 0 bases, and 6 bases separated the two germline ends. The CDR3 has 13 residues. CDR3 nucleotides: TGTGCCAGCAGCTTGAAGAGCTCCTACGAGCAGTACTTC. It encodes CASSLKSSYEQYF.

The gene calls are TRBV30 and TRBJ1-5; 8 bases fit TRBD1. This CDR3 region has 13 residues. Unmatched junction bases numbered 0, after V lost 1 base and J lost 4 bases. Per the germline V gene, CDR1 is GTSNPN and CDR2 is SVGIG (reference sequence). The CDR3 is CAWSGDRNQPQHF. The DNA for the CDR3 is TGTGCCTGGAGTGGGGACAGGAATCAGCCCCAGCATTTT.

The chain is built from TRBV23-1 and TRBJ1-4, with a weak D call TRBD1 (6 bases). TRBV23-1 is flagged as an ORF with uncertain function. This CDR3 has 18 residues. V lost 3 bases, J lost 4 bases, and 21 bases lay in between. The CDR3, as DNA: TGCGCCAGCAGTCAGCCGGTGCTTTTGGGGGCTTTTAATGAAAAACTGTTTTTT. This codes for CASSQPVLLGAFNEKLFF.

The chain couples TRBV25-1 to TRBJ1-5; D gene unclear. Germline CDR1 is MGHDK and CDR2 is SYGVNS. V was clipped by 3 bases and J by 4 bases, with 7 bases between them. The CDR3 runs to 13 residues. The CDR3 sequence is CASSDAGNQPQHF. The CDR3 DNA is TGTGCCAGCAGTGATGCCGGAAATCAGCCCCAGCATTTT.

The V call is TRBV21-1, the J call TRBJ1-5; the table names TRBD1, a call not compared with the DNA. TRBV21-1 is flagged as a pseudogene. The CDR3 is 15 amino acids. Here the CDR3 DNA reads TGTGCCAGCAGCAACACACAGGGGTTGAATCAGCCCCAGCATTTT. It is translated as CASSNTQGLNQPQHF.

V is TRBV2 and J is TRBJ1-1, with D possibly matching TRBD1 (5 bases). Germline CDR1 reads SNHLY; CDR2 reads FYNNEI. This CDR3 spans 14 amino acids. Deletions cut 6 bases from V and 1 base from J, with 12 bases between. The CDR3 is CASRADNTNTEAFF. CDR3 DNA sequence: TGTGCCAGCAGGGCGGACAATACGAACACTGAAGCTTTCTTT.

This clone was picked up one time. V usage is TRBV3-1 (or the pseudogene TRBV3-2) and J usage is TRBJ2-5; weak D call: TRBD2 (5 bases). This CDR3 comprises 14 residues. Germline V CDR1 and CDR2: LGHDT, YNNKEL (reference sequence). Trimming pared 5 bases from V and 4 bases from J, leaving 14 bases between. The CDR3 here is CASSKRDGVETQYF. DNA of the CDR3: TGTGCCAGCAGCAAACGGGATGGAGTAGAGACCCAGTACTTC.